This TCR beta chain emerged from a study of OX40 agonist ivuxolimab in advanced cancers. The sample holds a few counts of this clone. This same CDR3 is encoded by further DNA sequences in the sample. The CDR3 length is 19 residues. The V segment lost 5 bases and the J segment 5 bases; nucleotides outside the gene matches: 20. Germline CDR1 reads SEHNR; CDR2 reads FQNEAQ (reference sequence). Here immunoSEQ multiplex PCR was the method, and the copy in TCRdb shows in-frame clones only, minus some. The sample has 55,000 to 70,000 clones; over 80% are singletons. Sequencing used CD4+ or CD8+ T cells sorted from blood, obtained in a trial of the OX40 agonist ivuxolimab. This TCR came from an adult with an advanced solid tumor such as melanoma, head and neck, liver or kidney cancer. This sequence joins TRBV7-9 and TRBJ2-7, with 11 bases matching TRBD1. The CDR3 DNA sequence: TGTGCCAGCAGCCAAAGGCCGGGACAGGGGGAAGTTTGGTCTAACGAGCAGTACTTC. Translated, it gives CASSQRPGQGEVWSNEQYF. Complete variable domain (other parts from reference TRBV7-9 and TRBJ2-7): DTGVSQNPRHKITKRGQNVTFRCDPISEHNRLYWYRQTLGQGPEFLTYFQNEAQLEKSRLLSDRFSAERPKGSFSTLEIQRTEQGDSAMYLCASSQRPGQGEVWSNEQYFGPGTRLTVT.